This T cell receptor beta chain was found in a study of Graves' ophthalmopathy and Graves' hyperthyroidism. Whole-study findings and limits: Most thyroid clonotypes expanded beyond 0.001 frequency were also found in blood. Using 13 signatures, a model distinguished ophthalmopathy from stable hyperthyroidism, reaching roughly 90% sensitivity and 81.08% specificity.

As to this clonotype: What it binds is unknown.

RNA transcripts served as template for amplifying TCR beta CDR3 sequences. The library came from an HTBI-primed first-round RT-PCR and a second-round multiplex PCR. TCRdb independently ran MiXCR on the multiplex PCR reads; one entry per CDR3 protein. The sample has about 740,000 distinct CDR3 sequences; approximately 40% are singletons. The CDR3 spans 15 residues. Germline loops: CDR1 DFQATT, CDR2 SNEGSKA (reference sequence). V lost 6 bases to trimming and J lost 5 bases; unmatched junction nucleotides: 14. This TCR was sampled from an adult man with Graves' ophthalmopathy. The sequenced sample consisted of peripheral blood. The chain combines TRBV20-1 with TRBJ2-5; 8 nucleotides align to TRBD2. The DNA for the CDR3 is TGCAGTGCCCAGCTTCTACGGGGGGGCTTGGAGACCCAGTACTTC. This gives the protein CSAQLLRGGLETQYF.